These 15 T cell receptor beta chains were all obtained from the same sample, sequenced in a study of cytomegalovirus exposure and HLA in healthy donors. Use of 60 Vbeta and 13 Jbeta primers characterized the PCR. Libraries were prepared by immunoSEQ multiplex PCR; TCRdb keeps only in-frame clonotypes and omits some of them. Of 70,000 to 95,000 clones listed, roughly three quarters are singletons. Sequencing input: PBMCs. These receptors all stem from a woman in her thirties or forties in good health and CMV-seropositive.

Only one count was recorded for this clone. The chain links TRBV7-2 to TRBJ2-6; TRBD2 aligns across 7 bases. Germline V lookup: CDR1 SGHTA, CDR2 FQGNSA. V lost 5 bases to trimming and J lost 2 bases; unmatched junction nucleotides: 3. The CDR3 has 15 amino acids. Here the CDR3 reads CASSGSGAGANVLTF. For the CDR3, the DNA is TGTGCCAGCAGCGGGAGCGGGGCTGGGGCCAACGTCCTGACTTTC.

The gene calls are TRBV27 and TRBJ1-3; D remains unclear. Germline V gene sequence: CDR1 MNHEY, CDR2 SMNVEV (reference sequence). The CDR3 is 13 residues long. Trimming removed 5 bases at V and 8 bases at J, with 13 bases between. The CDR3 DNA is TGTGCCAGCAGTCCGGGATTATGGGACACCATATATTTT. Translated, it gives CASSPGLWDTIYF.

The chain joins TRBV29-1 to TRBJ2-7, with D tentatively TRBD2 (6 bases). CDR1 and CDR2 from the germline V gene are SQVTM and ANQGSEA. V was clipped by 4 bases and J by 7 bases, with 14 bases between them. The CDR3 is 12 residues long. The CDR3 bases are TGCAGCGTTGCGGAGTTCCGGGGGGAGCAGTACTTC. Translating gives CSVAEFRGEQYF.

This clone showed up just once. The chain joins TRBV2 to TRBJ2-3, with 7 nucleotides matching TRBD2. The CDR3 length is 16 residues. Germline CDR1 reads SNHLY; CDR2 reads FYNNEI. V shed 8 bases, J shed 6 bases, and the junction held 17 bases outside the gene matches. The CDR3 DNA reads TGTGCCAGCCTGGCTGGGGCTAGCGGTTCCAGGGATACGCAGTATTTT. Translation gives CASLAGASGSRDTQYF. The variable domain in full, completed from reference TRBV2 and TRBJ2-3, reads EPEVTQTPSHQVTQMGQEVILRCVPISNHLYFYWYRQILGQKVEFLVSFYNNEISEKSEIFDDQFSVERPDGSNFTLKIRSTKLEDSAMYFCASLAGASGSRDTQYFGPGTRLTVL.

CDR3 DNA sequence: TGCGCCAGCAGCTTGGAAGCTCCCACAGATACGCAGTATTTT. This encodes CASSLEAPTDTQYF. The chain recombines TRBV5-1 with TRBJ2-3; D unclear. V shed 0 bases and J shed 2 bases, with 7 bases lying between them. CDR1 is SGHRS and CDR2 is YFSETQ in the germline V gene. This CDR3 has 14 residues. Variable domain in full (rest from reference TRBV5-1 and TRBJ2-3): KAGVTQTPRYLIKTRGQQVTLSCSPISGHRSVSWYQQTPGQGLQFLFEYFSETQRNKGNFPGRFSGRQFSNSRSEMNVSTLELGDSALYLCASSLEAPTDTQYFGPGTRLTVL.

V usage is TRBV30 and J usage is TRBJ1-2; D gene unclear. V dropped 2 bases and J dropped 4 bases, with 14 bases sitting between them. The length of the CDR3 is 14 residues. Germline loops: CDR1 GTSNPN, CDR2 SVGIG (reference sequence). The CDR3 nucleotides are TGTGCCTGGAGTCCAACGCCCCGGGGCTATGGCTACACCTTC. This codes for CAWSPTPRGYGYTF.

The CDR3 DNA is TGTGCCAGCAGCTCCCGGACAGGGGGCAACTACGAGCAGTACTTC. Its protein product is CASSSRTGGNYEQYF. This sequence joins TRBV7-2 and TRBJ2-7; 11 nucleotides match TRBD1. Germline trimming cut 4 bases from V and 3 bases from J; bases unmatched to any gene: 5. In germline, CDR1 is SGHTA, CDR2 FQGNSA. The CDR3 spans 15 residues. Together with reference TRBV7-2 and TRBJ2-7, the CDR3 gives the full variable domain: GAGVSQSPSNKVTEKGKDVELRCDPISGHTALYWYRQSLGQGLEFLIYFQGNSAPDKSGLPSDRFSAERTGGSVSTLTIQRTQQEDSAVYLCASSSRTGGNYEQYFGPGTRLTVT.

The genes are TRBV2 and TRBJ2-7, with 7 bases lining up with TRBD1. In germline, CDR1 is SNHLY, CDR2 FYNNEI. This CDR3 has 15 amino acids. The V segment lost 0 bases and the J segment 3 bases; nucleotides outside the gene matches: 5. CDR3 coding DNA: TGTGCCAGCAGTGAAGCGCGGGCAGGGGGCTACGAGCAGTACTTC. Protein: CASSEARAGGYEQYF.

This chain connects TRBV29-1 to TRBJ1-2, with D possibly being TRBD1 (6 bases). V was trimmed by 5 bases and J by 2 bases, leaving 15 bases between them. The germline CDR1 and CDR2 sequences are SQVTM and ANQGSEA. This CDR3 spans 14 amino acids. The CDR3 DNA sequence: TGCAGCGTTTATACCGGAACAGGGAACTATGGCTACACCTTC. It is translated as CSVYTGTGNYGYTF.

This clone was recorded only once. The chain joins TRBV7-9 to TRBJ2-1, with 7 positions matching TRBD2. CDR1 is SEHNR and CDR2 is FQNEAQ in the germline V gene (reference sequence). J lost 4 bases, V lost 5 bases, and 11 bases had no gene match. The CDR3 consists of 16 residues. The DNA of the CDR3 is TGTGCCAGCAGCCCCGGGGAGGGAGGGCGGTACAATGAGCAGTTCTTC. Its translation is CASSPGEGGRYNEQFF.

This clone has a handful of counts. The chain carries TRBV4-2 and TRBJ2-2; tentatively, D is TRBD1 (5 bases). Per germline, CDR1 LGHNA and CDR2 YNFKEQ. V lost 0 bases to trimming and J lost 5 bases, with 10 bases between them. CDR3 length equals 15 residues. CDR3 coding DNA: TGTGCCAGCAGCCAAGAATTTGGACAAACCGGGGAGCTGTTTTTT. Its protein product is CASSQEFGQTGELFF.

This clone turned up a few times. CDR3 protein: CASSYGTSRFTDTQYF. The DNA for the CDR3 is TGTGCCAGCAGCTACGGGACTAGCCGATTCACAGATACGCAGTATTTT. This chain joins TRBV5-4 and TRBJ2-3, with 9 bases fitting TRBD2. J was trimmed by 2 bases and V by 3 bases; bases with no gene match: 7. Germline V CDR1 and CDR2: SGHNT, YYREEE (reference sequence). The CDR3 runs 16 residues.

This clone was detected only a few times. This chain links TRBV7-2 with TRBJ1-4; TRBD1 matches 8 bases. Germline V gene lookup returns CDR1 SGHTA and CDR2 FQGNSA. Losses at the gene ends were 1 base for V and 0 bases for J; bases not matched to a gene: 4. The CDR3 is 17 amino acids. CDR3 protein: CASSLGTGYPTNEKLFF. The DNA of the CDR3 is TGTGCCAGCAGCTTAGGGACAGGGTATCCAACTAATGAAAAACTGTTTTTT.

The CDR3 protein is CASSMRQGEGYTF. The CDR3 region has the DNA TGTGCCAGTAGTATGCGTCAGGGTGAGGGCTACACCTTC. V usage is TRBV19 and J usage is TRBJ1-2, with a weak D call TRBD1 (5 bases). Germline V gives CDR1 LNHDA, CDR2 SQIVND (reference sequence). The CDR3 is 13 residues long. Trimming removed 3 bases at V and 8 bases at J, with 13 bases between.

The rearrangement uses TRBV4-1 and TRBJ2-7, with D perhaps TRBD1 (6 bases). The germline V gene has CDR1 MGHRA and CDR2 YSYEKL. Deletions cut 0 bases from V and 6 bases from J, with 18 bases between. This CDR3 region has 16 residues. The chain's CDR3 is CASSQDRTVGGSEQYF. CDR3 sequence (DNA): TGCGCCAGCAGCCAAGACAGGACAGTCGGCGGTAGCGAGCAGTACTTC.